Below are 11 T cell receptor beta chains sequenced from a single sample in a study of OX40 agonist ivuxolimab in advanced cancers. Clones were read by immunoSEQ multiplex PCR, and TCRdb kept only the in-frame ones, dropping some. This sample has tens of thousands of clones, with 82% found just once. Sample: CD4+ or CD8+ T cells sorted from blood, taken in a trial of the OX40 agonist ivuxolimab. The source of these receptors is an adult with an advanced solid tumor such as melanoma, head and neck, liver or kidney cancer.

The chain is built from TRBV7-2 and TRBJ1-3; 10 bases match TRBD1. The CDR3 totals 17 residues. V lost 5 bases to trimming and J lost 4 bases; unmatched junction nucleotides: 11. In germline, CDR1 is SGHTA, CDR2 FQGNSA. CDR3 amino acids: CASSTRQGARFGNTIYF. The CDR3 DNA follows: TGTGCCAGCAGCACGCGACAGGGGGCCCGTTTCGGAAACACCATATATTTT.

The CDR3 DNA is TGTGCCAGCAGTGCCACTAGCGGAGTATACAATGAGCAGTTCTTC. It specifies CASSATSGVYNEQFF. The chain couples TRBV7-2 to TRBJ2-1; TRBD2 agrees at 8 bases. The CDR3 spans 15 residues. Trimming took 6 bases from V and 4 from J; bases not matched to a gene: 8. Germline V gives CDR1 SGHTA, CDR2 FQGNSA. Combining the CDR3 with reference TRBV7-2 and TRBJ2-1 gives the whole variable domain GAGVSQSPSNKVTEKGKDVELRCDPISGHTALYWYRQSLGQGLEFLIYFQGNSAPDKSGLPSDRFSAERTGGSVSTLTIQRTQQEDSAVYLCASSATSGVYNEQFFGPGTRLTVL.

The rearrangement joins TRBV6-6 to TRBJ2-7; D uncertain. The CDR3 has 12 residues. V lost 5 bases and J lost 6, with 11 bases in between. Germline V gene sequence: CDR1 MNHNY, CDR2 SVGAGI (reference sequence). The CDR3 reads CASSLAHAEQYF. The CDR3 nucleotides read TGTGCCAGCAGTCTTGCCCATGCCGAGCAGTACTTC.

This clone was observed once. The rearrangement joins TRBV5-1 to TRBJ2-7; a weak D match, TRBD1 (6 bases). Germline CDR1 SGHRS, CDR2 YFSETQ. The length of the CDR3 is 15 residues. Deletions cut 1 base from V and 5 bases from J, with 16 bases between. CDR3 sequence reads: CASSLRNLNRDEQYF. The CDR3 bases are TGCGCCAGCAGCTTGAGGAACTTAAACAGGGACGAGCAGTACTTC.

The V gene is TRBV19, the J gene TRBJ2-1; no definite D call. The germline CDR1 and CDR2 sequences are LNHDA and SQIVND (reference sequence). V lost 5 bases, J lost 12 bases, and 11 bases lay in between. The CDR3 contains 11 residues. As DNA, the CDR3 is TGTGCCAGTAGTCAAGGAGATCGGCAGTTCTTC. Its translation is CASSQGDRQFF.

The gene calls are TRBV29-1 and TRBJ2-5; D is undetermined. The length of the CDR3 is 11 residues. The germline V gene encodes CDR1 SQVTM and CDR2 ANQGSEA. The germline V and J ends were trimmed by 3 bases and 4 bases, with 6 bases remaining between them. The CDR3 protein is CSVDRAETQYF. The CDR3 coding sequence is TGCAGCGTTGATAGAGCAGAGACCCAGTACTTC.

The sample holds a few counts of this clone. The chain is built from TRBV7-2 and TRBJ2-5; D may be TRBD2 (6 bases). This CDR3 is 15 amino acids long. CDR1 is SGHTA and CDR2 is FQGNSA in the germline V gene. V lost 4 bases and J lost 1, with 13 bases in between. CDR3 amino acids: CASSSEGTFQETQYF. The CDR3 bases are TGTGCCAGCAGCTCAGAAGGGACTTTCCAAGAGACCCAGTACTTC.

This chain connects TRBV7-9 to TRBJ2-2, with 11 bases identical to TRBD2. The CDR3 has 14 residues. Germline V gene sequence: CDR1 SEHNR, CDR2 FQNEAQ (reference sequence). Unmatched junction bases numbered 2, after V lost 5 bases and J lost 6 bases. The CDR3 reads CASSRLAGSGELFF. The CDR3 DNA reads TGTGCCAGCAGCCGACTAGCGGGGTCCGGGGAGCTGTTTTTT.

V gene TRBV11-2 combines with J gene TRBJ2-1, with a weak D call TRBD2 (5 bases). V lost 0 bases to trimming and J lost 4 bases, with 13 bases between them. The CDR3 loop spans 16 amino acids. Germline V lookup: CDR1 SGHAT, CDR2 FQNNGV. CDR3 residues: CASSLEFGDQYNEQFF. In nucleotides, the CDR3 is TGTGCCAGCAGCTTAGAATTCGGGGATCAGTACAATGAGCAGTTCTTC.

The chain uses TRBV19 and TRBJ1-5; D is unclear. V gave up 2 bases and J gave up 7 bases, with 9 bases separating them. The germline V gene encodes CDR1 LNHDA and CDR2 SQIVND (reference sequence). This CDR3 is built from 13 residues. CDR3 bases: TGTGCCAGTAGTATACAGGTATCCCAGCCCCAGCATTTT. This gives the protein CASSIQVSQPQHF.

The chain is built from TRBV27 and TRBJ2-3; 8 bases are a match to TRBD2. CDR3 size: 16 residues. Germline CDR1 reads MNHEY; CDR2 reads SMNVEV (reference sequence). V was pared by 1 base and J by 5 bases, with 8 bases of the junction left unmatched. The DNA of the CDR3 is TGTGCCAGCAGTTTATTTCGCGGGGGGACGAGAGATACGCAGTATTTT. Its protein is CASSLFRGGTRDTQYF.